These T cell receptor beta chains were read from a single sample in a study of identical twins. MiXCR, run by TCRdb on the 5' RACE reads, gives a single entry per CDR3 protein. Of approximately 700,000 distinct CDR3 sequences in the sample, over 15% were seen once. This sample was shared with a second study, whose subject was T cells expressing NK-cell markers.

The sample comprised PBMCs. These receptor sequences come from a young woman in good health. The CDR3 runs from the conserved cysteine through the conserved F or W. Each record gives: V gene, D gene, clone size, J gene, CDR3 DNA, CDR3 protein. The D gene is left open where the match is weak. Expanded clones are given a class, and other clones once, few, many or no size at all.

TRBV10-3	.	.	TRBJ1-2	TGTGCCATCAGTGAGCGGAGGGAGGGGGGCATTTATGGCTACACCTTC	CAISERREGGIYGYTF
TRBV21-1	.	few	TRBJ2-5	TGTGCCAGCAGCAAAGGGATCCCCAGGGAGTACCAAGAGACCCAGTACTTC	CASSKGIPREYQETQYF
TRBV5-1	.	few	TRBJ1-2	TGCGCCAGCAGCTTGGCCCATGAGGGCTACACCTTC	CASSLAHEGYTF
TRBV4-1	.	.	TRBJ2-1	TGCGCCAGCAGCACCCCCGCAGGGAAGATCCCCAATGAGCAGTTCTTC	CASSTPAGKIPNEQFF
TRBV7-2	TRBD2	few	TRBJ2-1	TGTGCCAGCAGCGTAAGGACTAGCGGGACCGGTCAAGAGCAGTTCTTC	CASSVRTSGTGQEQFF
TRBV7-9	.	.	TRBJ1-2	TGTGCCAGCAGCGTCGGTTCAGCCCCTAACTATGGCTACACCTTC	CASSVGSAPNYGYTF
TRBV12-3/TRBV12-4	.	few	TRBJ2-1	TGTGCCAGCAGACCTGACTTCGCGGGACCATACAATGAGCAGTTCTTC	CASRPDFAGPYNEQFF
TRBV12-3/TRBV12-4	.	.	TRBJ1-3	TGTGCCAGCAGCCCGGCTCTTATTGGAAACACCATATATTTT	CASSPALIGNTIYF
TRBV5-1	.	few	TRBJ1-2	TGCGCCAGCCGTTCGGACACCAACTATGGCTACACCTTC	CASRSDTNYGYTF
TRBV5-1	TRBD1	.	TRBJ2-3	TGCGCCAGCAGCTTGGATCTAGGGGGCGATACGCAGTATTTT	CASSLDLGGDTQYF
TRBV20-1	.	.	TRBJ2-3	TGCAGTGCTAGTACCAGGGCGTTGACCACAGATACGCAGTATTTT	CSASTRALTTDTQYF
TRBV12-3/TRBV12-4	TRBD2	few	TRBJ2-1	TGTGCCAGCAGTTTCGGGGCGGGAGTCTACAATGAGCAGTTCTTC	CASSFGAGVYNEQFF
TRBV5-1	TRBD2	few	TRBJ2-3	TGCGCCAGCAGCTTTAGCGGGAGGGAAGATACGCAGTATTTT	CASSFSGREDTQYF
TRBV5-1	.	.	TRBJ1-4	TGCGCCAGCGGGGTGCTGGAGGGAGAAAAACTGTTTTTT	CASGVLEGEKLFF
TRBV12-3/TRBV12-4	.	.	TRBJ1-1	TGTGCCAGCAGTTTTCTGGGGTGGAGGTCAGCTTTCTTT	CASSFLGWRSAFF
TRBV20-1	.	few	TRBJ2-5	TGCAGTGCTAGCCGGACCGCCAGCCCGGCCCAGTACTTC	CSASRTASPAQYF
TRBV29-1	.	few	TRBJ2-6	TGCAGCGTACCCCAGGGAGCTGGGGCCAACGTCCTGACTTTC	CSVPQGAGANVLTF
TRBV20-1	.	few	TRBJ1-1	TGCAGTGCCCTTAAAGGGGGGGTTGGCACTGAAGCTTTCTTT	CSALKGGVGTEAFF
TRBV19	TRBD1	few	TRBJ1-1	TGTGCCAGTACCCAACCGACAGGGCGGGTTATCTACACTGAAGCTTTCTTT	CASTQPTGRVIYTEAFF
TRBV5-4	.	few	TRBJ2-1	TGTGCCAGCAGCTGGGGGACACCTAGGACCTACAATGAGCAGTTCTTC	CASSWGTPRTYNEQFF
TRBV5-1	.	few	TRBJ2-1	TGCGCCAGCAGCTCTAGTTCGGTAGGGGATGAGCAGTTCTTC	CASSSSSVGDEQFF
TRBV3-1	TRBD2	.	TRBJ2-5	TGTGCCAGCAGCCAAGTCGGCGGCGGGAGGGCCGGGAAGACCCAGTACTTC	CASSQVGGGRAGKTQYF
TRBV27	.	.	TRBJ2-5	TGTGCCAGCAGTTTACCCCCCGCACGGAGGGGGCTAGGGGAGACCCAGTACTTC	CASSLPPARRGLGETQYF
TRBV7-9	.	.	TRBJ2-7	TGTGCCAGCAGCATCGAGGGTACGATAGTGGAGCAGTACTTC	CASSIEGTIVEQYF
TRBV11-2	.	.	TRBJ2-1	TGTGCCAGCAGCACTCCGGAGGGTTTGACCTACAATGAGCAGTTCTTC	CASSTPEGLTYNEQFF
TRBV9	TRBD2	.	TRBJ2-1	TGTGCCAGCAGCGCAGCCGGACTAGCGGCTTGGGATGAGCAGTTCTTC	CASSAAGLAAWDEQFF
TRBV29-1	.	.	TRBJ2-5	TGCAGCGAGTTGGACGGGGACCAAGAGACCCAGTACTTC	CSELDGDQETQYF
TRBV6-1	TRBD2	once	TRBJ2-1	TGTGCCACCAGAGGCGGGGGGCTCTATGAGCAGTTCTTC	CATRGGGLYEQFF
TRBV18	.	few	TRBJ2-7	TGTGCCAGCTCGGGGACCGGCTATACCTACGAGCAGTACTTC	CASSGTGYTYEQYF
TRBV20-1	.	.	TRBJ2-7	TGCAGTGCTAGAGTTCAGGAAGGTCGCTACGAGCAGTACTTC	CSARVQEGRYEQYF
TRBV20-1	TRBD2	few	TRBJ2-2	TGCAGTGCTAGAGATTTCGGCGCGGGAGGGCCGGAGCGGACCGGGGAGCTGTTTTTT	CSARDFGAGGPERTGELFF
TRBV6-5	.	few	TRBJ2-7	TGTGCCAGCGGGGGCCAAGAGCAGTACTTC	CASGGQEQYF
TRBV10-3	TRBD1	.	TRBJ2-5	TGTGCCATCAGCGCAGGGGGCCGGGAGACCCAGTACTTC	CAISAGGRETQYF
TRBV10-3	.	.	TRBJ2-1	TGTGCCATCAGTGGCACAGGGTGGAATGAGCAGTTCTTC	CAISGTGWNEQFF
TRBV20-1	.	few	TRBJ2-3	TGCAGTGCTAGTTTGGCAGGGTGGACAGATACGCAGTATTTT	CSASLAGWTDTQYF
TRBV10-3	.	.	TRBJ1-1	TGTGCCATCAGTGAGGCAACCGGAGCGACCACTGAAGCTTTCTTT	CAISEATGATTEAFF
TRBV5-1	TRBD2	few	TRBJ2-3	TGCGCCAGCAGCTCAACTAGCGCCGCAGATACGCAGTATTTT	CASSSTSAADTQYF
TRBV21-1	.	few	TRBJ1-5	TGTGCCAGCAGCGGGACCCGGGTTGGGGGCAATCAGCCCCAGCATTTT	CASSGTRVGGNQPQHF
TRBV5-1	.	few	TRBJ2-1	TGCGCCAGCAGCCCCGCAGGGAGCCATGAGCAGTTCTTC	CASSPAGSHEQFF
TRBV20-1	TRBD2	.	TRBJ2-5	TGCAGTGCCCAGGGATTAGCGGGACCCCAAGAGACCCAGTACTTC	CSAQGLAGPQETQYF
TRBV11-2	.	.	TRBJ1-3	TGTGCCAGCAGCTTTTTGCGCTCTGGAAACACCATATATTTT	CASSFLRSGNTIYF
TRBV2	TRBD1	few	TRBJ2-5	TGTGCCAGCAGTAGGACAGGGCCAGAGACCCAGTACTTC	CASSRTGPETQYF
TRBV20-1	TRBD2	many	TRBJ2-7	TGCAGTGCTAGGGGACTAGTAATCCGTCCCTACGAGCAGTACTTC	CSARGLVIRPYEQYF
TRBV9	TRBD2	.	TRBJ2-2	TGTGCCAGCAGCGTTGGCGGGGGTGGTGGGGAGCTGTTTTTT	CASSVGGGGGELFF
TRBV12-3/TRBV12-4	.	few	TRBJ2-5	TGTGCCAGCAGCCGGACTGCTACTCAAGAGACCCAGTACTTC	CASSRTATQETQYF
TRBV20-1	TRBD1	.	TRBJ1-6	TGCAGTGCCCGGACAGGGGACAGCGATTCACCCCTCCACTTT	CSARTGDSDSPLHF
TRBV7-2	TRBD2	.	TRBJ2-2	TGTGCCAGCCCTGCGGGACTAGCGGGACCCGGGGAGCTGTTTTTT	CASPAGLAGPGELFF
TRBV5-1	TRBD1	.	TRBJ1-1	TGCGCCAGCAGCCACGGACAATGGGGACAGGGAGAGGACACTGAAGCTTTCTTT	CASSHGQWGQGEDTEAFF
TRBV12-3/TRBV12-4	TRBD2	many	TRBJ2-1	TGTGCCAGCAGTCCCGGGACTAGCGGGGGTTATGAGCAGTTCTTC	CASSPGTSGGYEQFF
TRBV7-9	TRBD1	.	TRBJ2-5	TGTGCCAGCAGCACCCGAACCGGGACAGGTTACCAAGAGACCCAGTACTTC	CASSTRTGTGYQETQYF
TRBV20-1	TRBD2	few	TRBJ2-1	TGCAGTGCTAGACTAGCGGGAGGGACCAATGAGCAGTTCTTC	CSARLAGGTNEQFF
TRBV10-3	.	few	TRBJ2-7	TGTGCCATCAGTGAGTCGGTCGGCGGCTCCTACGAGCAGTACTTC	CAISESVGGSYEQYF